This T cell receptor beta chain came from a study of Ad26.COV2.S vaccination and SARS-CoV-2 variants. Treatment: about 20 received Ad26.COV2.S at low or high dose, single or two shots; about five received placebo; per-sample allocation not given. Sampling was performed 63 days after the first vaccine or placebo injection. Repertoires were generated with immunoSEQ multiplex PCR, while TCRdb's copy carries only in-frame clones and drops some. This sample has around 320,000 clones, with around 84% found just once. The V segment lost 3 bases and the J segment 1 base; nucleotides outside the gene matches: 3. The CDR3 extends over 16 amino acids. The germline V gene has CDR1 SGHKS and CDR2 YYEKEE (reference sequence).

The material sequenced was peripheral blood, taken in a trial of Ad26.COV2.S vaccine versus placebo. The rearrangement links TRBV5-5 to TRBJ2-2; 10 nucleotides line up with TRBD2. This clonotype was obtained from a person between 18 and 65 years old who received the Ad26.COV2.S COVID-19 vaccine or a placebo. The chain's CDR3 is CASSSIAGGNTGELFF. CDR3 nucleotide sequence: TGTGCCAGCAGCTCAATAGCGGGGGGGAACACCGGGGAGCTGTTTTTT.